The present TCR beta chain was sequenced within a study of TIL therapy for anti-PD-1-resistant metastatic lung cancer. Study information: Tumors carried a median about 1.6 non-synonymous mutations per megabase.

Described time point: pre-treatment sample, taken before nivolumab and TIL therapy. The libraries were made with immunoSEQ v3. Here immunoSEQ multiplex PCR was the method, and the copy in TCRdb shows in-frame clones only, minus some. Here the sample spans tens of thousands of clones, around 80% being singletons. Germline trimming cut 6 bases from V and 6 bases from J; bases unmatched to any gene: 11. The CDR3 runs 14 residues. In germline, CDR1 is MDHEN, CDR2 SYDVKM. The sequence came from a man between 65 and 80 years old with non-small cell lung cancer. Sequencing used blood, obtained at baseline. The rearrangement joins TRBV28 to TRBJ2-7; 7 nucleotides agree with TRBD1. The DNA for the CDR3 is TGTGCCAGCAGCCCGTCCGACAGGGCTCTCGAGCAGTACTTC. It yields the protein CASSPSDRALEQYF.